This TCR beta chain was identified during a study of cytotoxic CD8 clonotypes in ibrutinib-treated CLL. Measured with immunoSEQ multiplex PCR; TCRdb has only the in-frame clones, and not every one. The table has approximately 280,000 clones, around 69% seen once; the top ten hold about 5.3%. V lost 3 bases to trimming and J lost 3 bases; unmatched junction nucleotides: 5. This CDR3 contains 15 residues. The germline gives CDR1 SGHDN, CDR2 FVKESK. The chain joins TRBV14 to TRBJ2-7; the match to TRBD1 covers 10 bases. The material sequenced was PBMCs, taken at disease progression, from a patient treated with ibrutinib. This TCR was sampled from a human donor with chronic lymphocytic leukemia. The CDR3 DNA reads TGTGCCAGCAGCCACCGGGACAGGGGATTCTACGAGCAGTACTTC. Translating it yields CASSHRDRGFYEQYF.